These T cell receptor beta chains were read from a single sample in a study of blood T cell repertoires in COVID-19. Method: immunoSEQ multiplex PCR; TCRdb's copy keeps in-frame clones and lacks some. The sample lists under 110,000 clones, around 85% occurring once. Input material: peripheral blood. These receptors were taken from a woman aged 65 to 85 with active or convalescent COVID-19. Each CDR3 is given with its conserved first and last residue. Each record gives: V gene, D gene, clone size, J gene, CDR3 DNA, CDR3 protein. D genes are given only for firm matches. Rows give clone size only sometimes, using once, few, many, or a class for an expanded clone.

TRBV6-5,.,.,TRBJ1-2,TGTGCCAGCAGTCCAAGGGGGGGCGATGGCTACACCTTC,CASSPRGGDGYTF
TRBV25-1,TRBD1,once,TRBJ2-1,TGTGCCAGCAGCGAACCCGGAAGAGGGGGCTATGAGCAGTTCTTC,CASSEPGRGGYEQFF
TRBV5-1,TRBD1,.,TRBJ1-1,TGCGCCAGCAGCCCGAGACAGGGGGTGAACACTGAAGCTTTCTTT,CASSPRQGVNTEAFF
TRBV27,.,.,TRBJ1-1,TGTGCCAGCAGTGAAAGGGGGAACACTGAAGCTTTCTTT,CASSERGNTEAFF
TRBV28,TRBD1,few,TRBJ1-2,TGTGCCAGCAGTTCCCCAACGACAGGGGGCTATGGCTACACCTTC,CASSSPTTGGYGYTF
TRBV5-1,.,once,TRBJ2-6,TGCGCCAGCAGCCGGGGTGGCCGCTCTGGGGCCAACGTCCTGACTTTC,CASSRGGRSGANVLTF
TRBV28,TRBD1,.,TRBJ1-2,TGTGCCAGCAGTTTACCAGGGGGCGGCGACTATGGCTACACCTTC,CASSLPGGGDYGYTF
TRBV10-3,.,.,TRBJ1-2,TGTGCCATCAGTGAGGGGGTACAGGGCAGAGGGGGCTACACCTTC,CAISEGVQGRGGYTF
TRBV6-5,.,.,TRBJ1-1,TGTGCCAGCAGTCCGACAGGAGTGAACACTGAAGCTTTCTTT,CASSPTGVNTEAFF
TRBV9,.,.,TRBJ1-3,TGTGCCAGCAGCGACAGGGCCGGAAACACCATATATTTT,CASSDRAGNTIYF
TRBV5-6,TRBD1,.,TRBJ1-2,TGTGCCAGCAGCTGGAAACCCGGGACAGGGACGACCTATGGCTACACCTTC,CASSWKPGTGTTYGYTF
TRBV27,.,.,TRBJ2-3,TGTGCCAGCAGTTTTATCCGCACAGATACGCAGTATTTT,CASSFIRTDTQYF
TRBV5-1,TRBD2,.,TRBJ2-1,TGCGCCAGCAGCCTAAATTCTGTGAGCGGGGGGGCTAGGTACAATGAGCAGTTCTTC,CASSLNSVSGGARYNEQFF
TRBV7-9,.,.,TRBJ2-3,TGTGCCAGCAGCTTCGACGGGGTGGGGTTAGATACGCAGTATTTT,CASSFDGVGLDTQYF
TRBV6-1,.,.,TRBJ2-7,TGTGCCAGCAGTGAAGATAGCCACTACGAGCAGTACTTC,CASSEDSHYEQYF
TRBV5-6,.,.,TRBJ2-5,TGTGCCAGCAGCCACAGAGCGGGCAAAGAGACCCAGTACTTC,CASSHRAGKETQYF
TRBV14,TRBD2,.,TRBJ2-1,TGTGCCAGCAGCCAAGAATTTTGGACTAGCGGGAAATACAATGAGCAGTTCTTC,CASSQEFWTSGKYNEQFF
TRBV11-2,TRBD1,once,TRBJ1-1,TGTGCCAGCAGCAGGGACAGGGGATCTGAAGCTTTCTTT,CASSRDRGSEAFF
TRBV7-9,TRBD2,.,TRBJ2-1,TGTGCCAGCAGCCATTTACTAGCGGGAAGCAATGAGCAGTTCTTC,CASSHLLAGSNEQFF
TRBV24-1,TRBD2,.,TRBJ2-3,TGTGCCACCAGTGATTTGAAGACTAGCGGTTCCACAGATACGCAGTATTTT,CATSDLKTSGSTDTQYF
TRBV5-1,.,.,TRBJ1-2,TGCGCCAGCAGGATGGACAGCAACTATGGCTACACCTTC,CASRMDSNYGYTF
TRBV15,TRBD1,.,TRBJ1-2,TGTGCCACCAGCAGAGACACACAGGGGGAATTTAGCTATGGCTACACCTTC,CATSRDTQGEFSYGYTF
TRBV11-3,.,.,TRBJ1-1,TGTGCCAGCAGCCTGCAAGGGGGAGGGGGCACTGAAGCTTTCTTT,CASSLQGGGGTEAFF
TRBV30,.,.,TRBJ1-2,TGTGCCTGGAGTTCCGGGGGCTATGGCTACACCTTC,CAWSSGGYGYTF
TRBV4-2,.,.,TRBJ2-6,TGTGCCAGCAGCCCCCCAAGACAGGCCTCTGGGGCCAACGTCCTGACTTTC,CASSPPRQASGANVLTF
TRBV6-5,TRBD1,.,TRBJ2-1,TGTGCCAGCACTTTAAGACAGGGTTTTCTCTATGAGCAGTTCTTC,CASTLRQGFLYEQFF
TRBV19,TRBD1,.,TRBJ1-1,TGTGCCAGTAGTGTACAGGGGGCGTCTGAAGCTTTCTTT,CASSVQGASEAFF
TRBV30,.,once,TRBJ1-2,TGTGCCTGGAGTGTACTTTCGTCGGGAGCCTATGGCTACACCTTC,CAWSVLSSGAYGYTF
TRBV7-3,.,.,TRBJ2-5,TGTGCCAGCAGCCCCGGCGGGGGCCGCCAAGAGACCCAGTACTTC,CASSPGGGRQETQYF
TRBV5-6,.,few,TRBJ2-3,TGTGCCAGCAGCCTGGGGCGGGGAACAGATACGCAGTATTTT,CASSLGRGTDTQYF
TRBV6-2/TRBV6-3,TRBD2,.,TRBJ2-1,TGTGCCAGCAGTTTCTTACCAGGGCAGGGGACTAGCAGCAATGAGCAGTTCTTC,CASSFLPGQGTSSNEQFF
TRBV10-3,TRBD1,once,TRBJ1-2,TGTGCCATCAGCGGACAGGGGGACTATGGCTACACCTTC,CAISGQGDYGYTF
TRBV7-2,.,.,TRBJ2-5,TGTGCCAGCAGACCGGCGGGTAGGGAGACCCAGTACTTC,CASRPAGRETQYF
TRBV7-2,.,.,TRBJ2-7,TGTGCCAGCAGCCTGGCGGGCGACGGCTCCTACGAGCAGTACTTC,CASSLAGDGSYEQYF
TRBV7-9,.,.,TRBJ1-1,TGTGCCAGCAGCTTAGGGCAGGGTGAAGCTTTCTTT,CASSLGQGEAFF
TRBV28,.,.,TRBJ2-6,TGTGCCAGCAGTTTATACCACGTGCAGGGGTATGGGGCCAACGTCCTGACTTTC,CASSLYHVQGYGANVLTF